The T cell receptor (beta chain) described here comes from a study of blood T cells in healthy people across ages. Then a second PCR, running roughly 6 to 12 cycles, was carried out with a sample-barcoded 5' primer and a J-beta primer mix. TCRdb redid the calling of the 5' RACE reads with MiXCR, one entry per CDR3 protein. The sample includes more than 700,000 distinct CDR3 sequences, around half of them seen just once. Deletions cut 4 bases from V and 7 bases from J, with 11 bases between. This CDR3 contains 12 residues. The V gene's germline CDR1 is SNHLY and CDR2 FYNNEI. The source material was blood. The TCR was taken from a man older than 75 in good health. This chain joins TRBV2 and TRBJ2-7; D may match TRBD1 or TRBD2 (5 bases each). The CDR3 loop reads CASSGDGGEQYF. CDR3 DNA sequence: TGTGCCAGCAGTGGGGACGGCGGGGAGCAGTACTTC.